A single sample is the source of the 15 T cell receptor beta chains below, sequenced in a study of T-cell memory formation after mild COVID-19. TCRdb reprocessed the 5' RACE reads with MiXCR, giving one entry per CDR3 protein. The table has approximately 60,000 distinct CDR3 sequences, 9.5% seen once. The specimen sequenced was PBMCs or a T cell subset sorted from them (not recorded which). The receptors stem from a young man who had mild COVID-19 (a few samples of this study predate the infection). Cell type and time point are not known.

This clonotype was recorded many times. The chain couples TRBV18 to TRBJ2-7, with a tentative D call TRBD1 (6 bases). CDR3 length equals 12 residues. The V and J ends lost 3 bases and 3 bases respectively, with 6 bases between them. Germline CDR1 KGHSH, CDR2 LQKENI. CDR3 sequence: CASSPDSYEQYV. The DNA for the CDR3 is TGTGCCAGCTCACCGGACAGCTACGAGCAGTACGTC.

The gene calls are TRBV20-1 and TRBJ2-7, with 7 bases identical to TRBD1. J gave up 5 bases and V 6 bases, and 13 bases lay outside the gene matches. Germline V gene data show CDR1 as DFQATT and CDR2 as SNEGSKA (reference sequence). The CDR3 spans 14 residues. CDR3 in amino acids: CSATIPGQRHEQYF. CDR3 DNA sequence: TGCAGTGCCACTATCCCGGGACAGAGGCACGAGCAGTACTTC.

Only a few counts were recorded for this clonotype. The gene calls are TRBV4-3 and TRBJ2-2; D may match TRBD1 or TRBD2 (5 bases each). CDR1 is LGHNA, CDR2 YSLEER, per germline. Trimming removed 3 bases from V and 5 bases from J, with 19 bases in between. The CDR3 extends over 17 amino acids. CDR3: CASSQAPGTRDTGELFF. DNA of the CDR3: TGCGCCAGCAGCCAGGCCCCCGGGACGAGGGATACCGGGGAGCTGTTTTTT.

At least ten counts were recorded for this clonotype. The rearrangement links TRBV6-5 to TRBJ2-2, with TRBD1 identical over 7 bases. The CDR3 contains 15 residues. Looked up from germline, CDR1 is MNHEY and CDR2 is SVGAGI. V shed 5 bases and J 0 bases; nucleotides not matched to a gene: 3. CDR3 loop: CASSETGSNTGELFF. The CDR3 region has the DNA TGTGCCAGCAGTGAGACAGGGTCGAACACCGGGGAGCTGTTTTTT.

The chain is built from TRBV24-1 and TRBJ2-1; D ambiguous. The V end was cut by 2 bases, the J end by 4 bases, with 2 bases between. Germline CDR1 and CDR2: KGHDR and SFDVKD. There are 12 residues in the CDR3. In DNA, the CDR3 is TGTGCCACCAGTGATTCATACAATGAGCAGTTCTTC. Amino acids: CATSDSYNEQFF.

This clonotype was picked up many times. This chain joins TRBV12-3 or TRBV12-4 and TRBJ2-7; TRBD2 agrees at 8 bases. The V and J ends lost 5 bases and 0 bases, in that order; junction bases with no gene match: 3. This CDR3 has 14 amino acids. In nucleotides, the CDR3 is TGTGCCAGCAGTGGGACTAGGAGCTCCTACGAGCAGTACTTC. This translates into CASSGTRSSYEQYF.

This clonotype came up a few times. This rearrangement joins TRBV29-1 to TRBJ2-5; D is undetermined. Trimming took off 4 bases at V and 4 bases at J, with 10 bases between the two ends. The germline CDR1 and CDR2 sequences are SQVTM and ANQGSEA. CDR3 length: 12 residues. The CDR3 DNA reads TGCAGCGTTGTTCCTGGCGGAGAGACCCAGTACTTC. Translating gives CSVVPGGETQYF. Full variable domain (missing parts from reference TRBV29-1 and TRBJ2-5): SAVISQKPSRDICQRGTSLTIQCQVDSQVTMMFWYRQQPGQSLTLIATANQGSEATYESGFVIDKFPISRPNLTFSTLTVSNMSPEDSSIYLCSVVPGGETQYFGPGTRLLVL.

CDR3 in amino acids: CASSEALFTDTQYF. CDR3 coding DNA: TGTGCCAGCAGTGAAGCGCTTTTCACAGATACGCAGTATTTT. The J gene is TRBJ2-3, the V gene TRBV2; D uncertain. Germline lookup yields CDR1 SNHLY and CDR2 FYNNEI. The CDR3 is made up of 14 amino acids. V shed 0 bases and J shed 2 bases, with 6 bases lying between them.

This clonotype occurred a few times. The chain carries TRBV6-1 and TRBJ2-1, with 14 bases fitting TRBD2. CDR3 size: 15 residues. Germline V gene lookup returns CDR1 MNHNS and CDR2 SASEGT. The V gene end was trimmed by 6 bases and the J gene end by 9 bases; junction bases not matched to a gene: 7. The CDR3 reads CASSRTSGGRGEQFF. The CDR3 DNA reads TGTGCCAGCAGCCGGACTAGCGGGGGGCGCGGTGAGCAGTTCTTC.

This clonotype was seen ten or more times. This chain joins TRBV9 and TRBJ2-1; D perhaps matches TRBD2 (5 bases). Trimming left V 0 bases short and J 2 bases short, with 12 bases between. From germline, CDR1 is SGDLS and CDR2 YYNGEE. The CDR3 consists of 16 residues. The CDR3 sequence: CASSVGGSVTYNEQFF. The CDR3 DNA sequence: TGTGCCAGCAGCGTAGGTGGGAGTGTCACCTACAATGAGCAGTTCTTC.

This clonotype was picked up many times. This chain links TRBV5-1 with TRBJ2-2; TRBD1 matches at 8 bases. Germline CDR1 SGHRS, CDR2 YFSETQ. The CDR3 covers 16 residues. J was trimmed by 0 bases and V by 4 bases; bases with no gene match: 5. The CDR3 protein is CASSLRDRTNTGELFF. CDR3 in DNA: TGCGCCAGCAGCCTCCGGGACAGGACGAACACCGGGGAGCTGTTTTTT. The full variable domain, in which reference TRBV5-1 and TRBJ2-2 provide the parts outside the CDR3, is KAGVTQTPRYLIKTRGQQVTLSCSPISGHRSVSWYQQTPGQGLQFLFEYFSETQRNKGNFPGRFSGRQFSNSRSEMNVSTLELGDSALYLCASSLRDRTNTGELFFGEGSRLTVL.

The chain joins TRBV29-1 to TRBJ2-1; the match to TRBD2 covers 14 bases. From germline, CDR1 is SQVTM and CDR2 ANQGSEA. J gave up 2 bases and V 6 bases, and 12 bases lay outside the gene matches. CDR3 size: 18 residues. The CDR3 DNA is TGCAGCGTCCAAGCAGGGACTAGCGGGGGTGATACCTACAATGAGCAGTTCTTC. This sequence encodes CSVQAGTSGGDTYNEQFF.

This clonotype has ten or more counts. CDR3 loop: CASSPFIGELFF. CDR3 bases: TGTGCCAGCAGCCCCTTTATCGGGGAGCTGTTTTTT. V is TRBV7-6 and J is TRBJ2-2; D is unresolved. V was trimmed by 5 bases and J by 7 bases, leaving 8 bases between them. CDR3 length: 12 residues. Germline assignment: CDR1 SGHVS and CDR2 FNYEAQ.

The chain carries TRBV20-1 and TRBJ2-7; no clear D. The germline V and J ends were trimmed by 0 bases and 5 bases, with 14 bases remaining between them. This CDR3 has 14 amino acids. Germline lookup yields CDR1 DFQATT and CDR2 SNEGSKA (reference sequence). CDR3 DNA: TGCAGTGCTAGAGAATCGTCAAGGGCAGACGAGCAGTACGTC. It specifies CSARESSRADEQYV.

This clonotype was detected many times. The rearrangement uses TRBV10-3 and TRBJ2-7; D not resolved. The CDR3 runs to 12 residues. Per the germline V gene, CDR1 is ENHRY and CDR2 is SYGVKD. The V and J ends lost 8 bases and 7 bases respectively, with 15 bases between them. The CDR3 spells CAIAGDAGEQYV. The CDR3 nucleotides read TGTGCCATCGCAGGTGACGCTGGGGAGCAGTACGTC.